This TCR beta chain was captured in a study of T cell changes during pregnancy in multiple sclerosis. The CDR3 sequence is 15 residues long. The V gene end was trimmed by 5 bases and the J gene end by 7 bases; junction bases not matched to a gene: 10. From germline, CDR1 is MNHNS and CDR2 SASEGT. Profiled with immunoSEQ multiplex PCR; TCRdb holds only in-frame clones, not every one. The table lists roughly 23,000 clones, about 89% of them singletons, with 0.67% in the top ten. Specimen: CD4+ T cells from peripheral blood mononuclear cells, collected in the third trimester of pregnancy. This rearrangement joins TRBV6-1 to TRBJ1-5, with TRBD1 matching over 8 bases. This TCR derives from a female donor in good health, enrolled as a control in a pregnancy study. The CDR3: CASSPSTGVEQPQHF. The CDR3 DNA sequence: TGTGCCAGCAGTCCTTCGACAGGGGTGGAACAGCCCCAGCATTTT.